This T cell receptor (beta chain) was captured in a study of T cells after yellow fever vaccination. TCRdb re-analysed the 5' RACE reads in MiXCR, keeping a single row per CDR3 protein. The sample carries 550,000 to 750,000 distinct CDR3 sequences, approximately 13% recorded once. The CDR3 has 16 amino acids. V lost 0 bases to trimming and J lost 9 bases, with 15 bases between them. The germline CDR1 and CDR2 sequences are ENHRY and SYGVKD. V usage is TRBV10-3 and J usage is TRBJ1-6; D is unresolved. The clonotype comes from a man aged 25 to 40 who received the YFV17D yellow fever vaccine. The source material was PBMCs, sampled on the day of the yellow fever booster vaccination. The CDR3 reads CAISESLGFGISPLHF. CDR3 DNA sequence: TGTGCCATCAGTGAGTCGCTAGGGTTTGGGATTTCACCCCTCCACTTT.